The 30 T cell receptor beta chains below come from one sample, sequenced in a study of cytomegalovirus exposure and HLA in healthy donors. Primers included in the PCR were 60 Vbeta and 13 Jbeta primers. TCRdb's copy holds only in-frame clones and misses some; the assay was immunoSEQ multiplex PCR. The sample has tens of thousands of clones, around 68% seen once. The source material was PBMCs. The receptors shown here come from a middle-aged woman in good health and CMV-seropositive.

This chain connects TRBV1 to TRBJ2-1; TRBD2, as called in the table, went unchecked against the DNA. TRBV1 is assigned pseudogene status. The CDR3 consists of 14 residues. The chain's CDR3 is CTSSQEIGYNEQFF. The CDR3 DNA sequence: TGCACCAGCAGCCAAGAGATCGGCTACAATGAGCAGTTCTTC.

The chain combines TRBV10-3 with TRBJ1-5, with a tentative D call TRBD1 (5 bases). The germline gives CDR1 ENHRY, CDR2 SYGVKD. The CDR3 has 15 residues. Trimming removed 6 bases from V and 4 bases from J, with 16 bases in between. CDR3 DNA: TGTGCCATCAGCGGGACTTTAGGTCGAAATCAGCCCCAGCATTTT. It specifies CAISGTLGRNQPQHF.

CDR3 coding DNA: TGTGCCAGCAGCCAGGGACAGGGGGGCACTGAAGCTTTCTTT. As protein: CASSQGQGGTEAFF. The chain uses TRBV5-4 and TRBJ1-1, with TRBD1 matching over 11 bases. J was trimmed by 4 bases and V by 4 bases; bases with no gene match: 3. The CDR3 contains 14 residues. Germline V lookup: CDR1 SGHNT, CDR2 YYREEE (reference sequence).

The chain employs TRBV4-2 and TRBJ2-3; 9 nucleotides line up with TRBD2. From germline, CDR1 is LGHNA and CDR2 YNFKEQ. V was pared by 4 bases and J by 2 bases, with 13 bases of the junction left unmatched. The CDR3 runs 18 residues. The CDR3 DNA follows: TGTGCCAGCAGCCGGGTGGGCGGGGGGGAGCCCTCCACAGATACGCAGTATTTT. This translates into CASSRVGGGEPSTDTQYF.

V usage is TRBV29-1 and J usage is TRBJ2-1; a possible D gene is TRBD2 (5 bases). The germline V gene encodes CDR1 SQVTM and CDR2 ANQGSEA. Trimming cost V 5 bases and J 9 bases, with 17 bases left between them. The CDR3 contains 13 residues. CDR3 in DNA: TGCAGCGTTCGCGGACTCATGGGCGGTGAGCAGTTCTTC. Residues: CSVRGLMGGEQFF.

V usage is TRBV4-1 and J usage is TRBJ1-2, with 10 nucleotides matching TRBD1. CDR3 length: 14 amino acids. CDR1 and CDR2 from the germline V gene are MGHRA and YSYEKL. V lost 6 bases to trimming and J lost 3 bases; unmatched junction nucleotides: 4. The CDR3 DNA reads as TGCGCCAGCAGTCCGGGACAGGGGTACTATGGCTACACCTTC. It codes for CASSPGQGYYGYTF.

The chain couples TRBV29-1 to TRBJ2-3, with 7 bases lining up with TRBD2. CDR1 and CDR2 (germline): SQVTM, ANQGSEA. The CDR3 length is 15 residues. Trimming removed 2 bases from V and 4 bases from J; junction bases left unmatched: 9. CDR3 bases: TGCAGCGTTGAACAGGCTAGCGGATTCGCAGATACGCAGTATTTT. Amino acid sequence: CSVEQASGFADTQYF.

The chain employs TRBV29-1 and TRBJ1-2; possible D gene TRBD1, 5 bases. There are 14 residues in the CDR3. V was pared by 7 bases and J by 2 bases, with 17 bases between. Germline-derived CDR1 and CDR2 are SQVTM and ANQGSEA. The DNA for the CDR3 is TGCAGCGCCTGGGGCGGGGGGGGGAACTATGGCTACACCTTC. As protein: CSAWGGGGNYGYTF.

The rearrangement links TRBV25-1 to TRBJ2-7; D possibly corresponds to TRBD2 (6 bases). Germline loops: CDR1 MGHDK, CDR2 SYGVNS. The CDR3 has 15 residues. V gave up 1 base and J gave up 4 bases, with 14 bases separating them. Here the CDR3 reads CASSEWDGGPYEQYF. The CDR3 coding sequence is TGTGCCAGCAGTGAATGGGACGGGGGACCGTACGAGCAGTACTTC.

This clone was recorded a few times. The rearrangement links TRBV7-2 to TRBJ2-1; TRBD2 matches at 8 bases. The junction had 2 bases not matched to a gene; V was cut back by 0 bases and J by 7 bases. This CDR3 spans 14 amino acids. Germline CDR1 is SGHTA and CDR2 is FQGNSA. CDR3 amino acids: CASSLAGTSNEQFF. CDR3 sequence (DNA): TGTGCCAGCAGCTTAGCCGGGACTAGTAATGAGCAGTTCTTC.

This clone was observed a handful of times. V gene TRBV7-9 combines with J gene TRBJ1-1; 9 bases fit TRBD1. The CDR3 sequence is 17 residues long. CDR1 SEHNR and CDR2 FQNEAQ come from the germline V gene (reference sequence). J was trimmed by 4 bases and V by 6 bases; bases with no gene match: 15. Here the CDR3 DNA reads TGTGCCAGCAGTTCCAACCACAGGGGGCCCGGGGGCACTGAAGCTTTCTTT. Translating gives CASSSNHRGPGGTEAFF. Variable domain in full (rest from reference TRBV7-9 and TRBJ1-1): DTGVSQNPRHKITKRGQNVTFRCDPISEHNRLYWYRQTLGQGPEFLTYFQNEAQLEKSRLLSDRFSAERPKGSFSTLEIQRTEQGDSAMYLCASSSNHRGPGGTEAFFGQGTRLTVV.

This clone was counted a few times. The V call is TRBV6-5, the J call TRBJ2-7; TRBD1 might be the D (5 bases). The CDR3 length is 14 residues. Looked up from germline, CDR1 is MNHEY and CDR2 is SVGAGI. Trimming cost V 7 bases and J 2 bases, with 15 bases left between them. DNA for the CDR3: TGTGCCAGCAATCACGACAGAAACCCCTACGAGCAGTACTTC. Translating gives CASNHDRNPYEQYF.

CDR3 loop: CATSTGTSGNNEQFF. The CDR3 DNA is TGTGCCACCTCCACCGGGACTAGCGGGAACAATGAGCAGTTCTTC. The chain links TRBV27 to TRBJ2-1; TRBD2 matches 13 bases. CDR3 size: 15 residues. The V segment lost 10 bases and the J segment 5 bases; nucleotides outside the gene matches: 8. CDR1 and CDR2 from the germline V gene are MNHEY and SMNVEV (reference sequence).

This rearrangement joins TRBV5-1 to TRBJ2-5; TRBD2 might be the D (6 bases). Germline V gives CDR1 SGHRS, CDR2 YFSETQ. V lost 7 bases, J lost 0 bases, and 16 bases lay in between. The CDR3 sequence is 15 residues long. The CDR3 sequence is CASSTAGTHQETQYF. DNA for the CDR3: TGCGCCAGCTCAACGGCCGGGACTCACCAAGAGACCCAGTACTTC.

This chain joins TRBV11-2 and TRBJ1-1; D is ambiguous. The CDR3 runs 12 residues. Trimming left V 6 bases short and J 1 base short, with 6 bases between. Germline V gene data show CDR1 as SGHAT and CDR2 as FQNNGV. The CDR3 sequence is CASSPWNTEAFF. CDR3 bases: TGTGCCAGCAGTCCGTGGAACACTGAAGCTTTCTTT.

The gene calls are TRBV13 and TRBJ1-3; D gene ambiguous. Trimming stripped 2 bases from V and 3 bases from J, with 5 bases between. Per germline, CDR1 PRHDT and CDR2 FYEKMQ (reference sequence). This CDR3 has 13 residues. Written as DNA, the CDR3 is TGTGCCAGCAGCTTAATGCGTGGAAACACCATATATTTT. Protein product: CASSLMRGNTIYF.

The chain has TRBV23-1 and TRBJ2-1; 7 positions match TRBD1. Being an ORF, TRBV23-1 has a function that is uncertain. The CDR3 runs to 17 residues. After removal of 0 bases from V and 8 bases from J, the junction contained 13 bases not matched to a gene. The CDR3 sequence: CASSQSHRGCFVDEQFF. The CDR3 bases are TGCGCCAGCAGTCAATCCCACAGGGGTTGTTTTGTGGATGAGCAGTTCTTC.

The rearrangement links TRBV5-8 to TRBJ1-1; D is unresolved. The CDR3 sequence is 12 residues long. Germline-derived CDR1 and CDR2 are SGHTS and YDEGEE. Trimming removed 4 bases at V and 8 bases at J, with 12 bases between. This CDR3 is CASSQWAGEAFF. The CDR3 DNA sequence: TGTGCCAGCAGCCAATGGGCCGGCGAAGCTTTCTTT.

The J gene is TRBJ1-5, the V gene TRBV2, with D uncertain. The CDR3 loop spans 15 amino acids. Trimming left V 1 base short and J 0 bases short, with 7 bases between. Germline values: CDR1 SNHLY, CDR2 FYNNEI. The CDR3 is CASSEDSYSNQPQHF. The CDR3 region has the DNA TGTGCCAGCAGTGAAGATAGCTATAGCAATCAGCCCCAGCATTTT.

The genes are TRBV2 and TRBJ2-4; D possibly corresponds to TRBD2 (7 bases). The CDR3 contains 14 residues. V lost 8 bases to trimming and J lost 3 bases, with 14 bases between them. The germline V gene has CDR1 SNHLY and CDR2 FYNNEI. The CDR3 loop is CASSRGGGKNIQYF. The CDR3 region has the DNA TGTGCCAGCTCGCGAGGGGGGGGCAAAAACATTCAGTACTTC.

J is TRBJ2-7 and V is TRBV6-5; 10 nucleotides match TRBD1. The germline V gene encodes CDR1 MNHEY and CDR2 SVGAGI. The V gene end was trimmed by 5 bases and the J gene end by 3 bases; junction bases not matched to a gene: 4. The CDR3 spans 14 residues. CDR3: CASSGQGGIYEQYF. CDR3 in DNA: TGTGCCAGCAGTGGACAGGGGGGAATCTACGAGCAGTACTTC.

This chain connects TRBV2 to TRBJ1-3; D unresolved. CDR3 size: 14 residues. Trimming left V 7 bases short and J 3 bases short, with 13 bases between. Germline CDR1 SNHLY, CDR2 FYNNEI. In nucleotides, the CDR3 is TGTGCCAGCAAGGCGGGGTACGGTGGAAACACCATATATTTT. This translates into CASKAGYGGNTIYF.

V and J are TRBV28 and TRBJ1-3; 8 nucleotides align to TRBD1. V was clipped by 4 bases and J by 2 bases; unmatched bases: 13. CDR1 and CDR2 (germline): MDHEN, SYDVKM. The CDR3 is 18 residues long. The CDR3 DNA reads as TGTGCCAGCAGTTCCCATCTATTACCGGACAGGGCTGGAAACACCATATATTTT. Translation: CASSSHLLPDRAGNTIYF.

This clone was seen a handful of times. CDR3 DNA sequence: TGTGCCAGCAGCAAAGGGCGGGAGGATGGCACCTACGAGCAGTACTTC. Protein sequence: CASSKGREDGTYEQYF. The chain couples TRBV21-1 to TRBJ2-7; the DNA was not compared with TRBD2, the D call given in the table. TRBV21-1 is classified as a pseudogene. The CDR3 runs to 16 residues.

J is TRBJ1-2 and V is TRBV19; D is possibly TRBD1 (5 bases). Trimming took off 9 bases at V and 8 bases at J, with 25 bases between the two ends. Per germline, CDR1 LNHDA and CDR2 SQIVND (reference sequence). The CDR3 has 15 amino acids. CDR3: CASPGRRGHPNGYTF. In DNA form, the CDR3 reads TGTGCCAGCCCTGGGAGGAGGGGCCACCCTAACGGCTACACCTTC.

This rearrangement joins TRBV28 to TRBJ1-2, with 10 bases identical to TRBD1. This CDR3 has 15 amino acids. The V segment lost 2 bases and the J segment 5 bases; nucleotides outside the gene matches: 5. The germline V gene has CDR1 MDHEN and CDR2 SYDVKM. The CDR3 sequence: CASSLGGGQGYGYTF. The CDR3 DNA reads TGTGCCAGCAGTTTAGGGGGGGGACAGGGGTATGGCTACACCTTC.

The J gene is TRBJ1-4, the V gene TRBV6-5; D not resolved. CDR1 is MNHEY, CDR2 SVGAGI, per germline. V was pared by 2 bases and J by 8 bases, with 12 bases between. The length of the CDR3 is 14 residues. The CDR3 spells CASSYRSSEEKLFF. DNA of the CDR3: TGTGCCAGCAGTTACCGATCGAGCGAGGAAAAACTGTTTTTT.

The chain employs TRBV7-6 and TRBJ2-7; the D gene is possibly TRBD1 (6 bases). V lost 5 bases, J lost 1 base, and 18 bases lay in between. This CDR3 region has 16 residues. Per the germline V gene, CDR1 is SGHVS and CDR2 is FNYEAQ. CDR3 protein: CASSLYRAALSYEQYF. The DNA for the CDR3 is TGTGCCAGCAGCCTCTACAGGGCGGCCTTATCCTACGAGCAGTACTTC.

A few counts support this clone. The rearrangement links TRBV29-1 to TRBJ2-7, with D unclear. The germline V gene encodes CDR1 SQVTM and CDR2 ANQGSEA. The CDR3 is 12 amino acids. The V and J ends lost 2 bases and 3 bases respectively, with 8 bases between them. CDR3 sequence reads: CSVELADYEQYF. The CDR3 bases are TGCAGCGTTGAATTGGCAGACTACGAGCAGTACTTC.

This chain uses TRBV5-5 with TRBJ1-6; 8 positions agree with TRBD1. V dropped 2 bases and J dropped 8; count of bases not matched to a gene: 6. The length of the CDR3 is 15 residues. Germline V gene data show CDR1 as SGHKS and CDR2 as YYEKEE (reference sequence). Here the CDR3 reads CASSFRQGRDSPLHF. DNA for the CDR3: TGTGCCAGCAGCTTCCGACAGGGGCGGGATTCACCCCTCCACTTT.